This TCR beta chain is from a study of control samples from healthy donors and cancer patients. The V and J ends lost 4 bases and 1 base, in that order; junction bases with no gene match: 8. Germline CDR1 and CDR2: SGHRS and YFSETQ. The CDR3 contains 16 residues. TCRdb's copy holds only in-frame clones and misses some; the assay was immunoSEQ multiplex PCR. The sample records 80,000 to 100,000 clones, 80% to 95% being singletons. The chain recombines TRBV5-1 with TRBJ1-1, with 9 bases matching TRBD1. The sample was blood. The sequence was obtained from a human donor in good health. The donor label of this sample is uncertain. CDR3 sequence (DNA): TGCGCCAGCAGCAAAGACAGGGGGTTAGGGAACACTGAAGCTTTCTTT. This sequence encodes CASSKDRGLGNTEAFF.